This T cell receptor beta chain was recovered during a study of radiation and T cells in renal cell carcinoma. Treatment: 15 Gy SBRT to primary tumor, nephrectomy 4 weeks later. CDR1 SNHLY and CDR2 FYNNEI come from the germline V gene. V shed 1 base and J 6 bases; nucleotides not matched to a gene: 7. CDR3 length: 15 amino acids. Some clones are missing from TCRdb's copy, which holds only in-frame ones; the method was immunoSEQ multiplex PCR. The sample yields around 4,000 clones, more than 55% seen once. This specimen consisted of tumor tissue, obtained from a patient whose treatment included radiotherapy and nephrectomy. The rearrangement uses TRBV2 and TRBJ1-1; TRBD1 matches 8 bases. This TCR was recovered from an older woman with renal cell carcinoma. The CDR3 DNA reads TGTGCCAGCAGTGAAGATAGGACAGGGAGGGCTGAAGCTTTCTTT. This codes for CASSEDRTGRAEAFF.